Presented here are 14 T cell receptor beta chains from one specimen sequenced in a study of blood T cell repertoires in COVID-19. The protocol was immunoSEQ multiplex PCR, while the TCRdb copy is restricted to in-frame clones and leaves out a portion. Among hundreds of thousands of clones listed, 80% to 90% were seen once. Sequencing used PBMCs or T cells enriched from blood (not recorded which). The source is a man aged 30 to 45 who had recovered from COVID-19.

This clone was found once. V and J are TRBV19 and TRBJ2-2; a possible D gene is TRBD1 (5 bases). The CDR3 consists of 11 residues. Between the trimmed V and J ends, which lost 7 bases and 6 bases, there was a span of 6 bases. Germline CDR1 reads LNHDA; CDR2 reads SQIVND (reference sequence). CDR3 region: CASIRAGELFF. The CDR3 DNA reads as TGTGCCAGTATCAGGGCCGGGGAGCTGTTTTTT.

This rearrangement joins TRBV13 to TRBJ2-7; tentatively, D is TRBD1 (7 bases). Germline V gene data show CDR1 as PRHDT and CDR2 as FYEKMQ (reference sequence). V gave up 0 bases and J gave up 9 bases, with 12 bases separating them. The length of the CDR3 is 13 residues. Here the CDR3 DNA reads TGTGCCAGCAGCTTAGGCAGGGGGGCGTGGCAGTACTTC. Its protein is CASSLGRGAWQYF.

The chain employs TRBV7-2 and TRBJ2-2, with 14 bases matching TRBD2. The CDR3 extends over 20 amino acids. V dropped 0 bases and J dropped 3; count of bases not matched to a gene: 9. CDR1 SGHTA and CDR2 FQGNSA come from the germline V gene. CDR3 coding DNA: TGTGCCAGCAGCTTAGCATGGGGACTAGCGGGAGTGGTATACACCGGGGAGCTGTTTTTT. Translation: CASSLAWGLAGVVYTGELFF.

The chain uses TRBV10-3 and TRBJ2-6, with D possibly matching TRBD2 (6 bases). The ends were cut back, 3 bases at V and 2 bases at J, with 17 bases in the middle. CDR3 length equals 18 residues. CDR1 and CDR2 (germline): ENHRY, SYGVKD. CDR3 sequence reads: CAISEKDRDSAGANVLTF. The CDR3 nucleotides read TGTGCCATCAGTGAAAAGGATAGGGACTCAGCTGGGGCCAACGTCCTGACTTTC.

The chain is built from TRBV11-3 and TRBJ2-2, with 7 bases identical to TRBD2. The V segment lost 4 bases and the J segment 1 base; nucleotides outside the gene matches: 6. In germline, CDR1 is SGHNT, CDR2 YENEEA. This CDR3 has 16 residues. The DNA of the CDR3 is TGTGCCAGCAGCTCGAGCGGGACGGTGAACACCGGGGAGCTGTTTTTT. As protein: CASSSSGTVNTGELFF.

The V gene is TRBV4-3, the J gene TRBJ2-7; weak D call: TRBD1 (6 bases). The germline V and J ends were trimmed by 2 bases and 3 bases, with 11 bases remaining between them. The germline gives CDR1 LGHNA, CDR2 YSLEER. The CDR3 spans 14 residues. CDR3 nucleotide sequence: TGCGCCAGCAGCCAAAATAGGGGGTTCTACGAGCAGTACTTC. Its translation is CASSQNRGFYEQYF.

The genes are TRBV4-3 and TRBJ1-4, with D hard to call. This CDR3 is built from 16 residues. Germline-derived CDR1 and CDR2 are LGHNA and YSLEER. With 2 bases removed from V and 0 bases from J, the gap between germline ends came to 10 bases. Written as DNA, the CDR3 is TGCGCCAGCAGCCAAAACTACGGTGCAACTAATGAAAAACTGTTTTTT. Translated: CASSQNYGATNEKLFF.

This sequence joins TRBV25-1 and TRBJ2-2; 8 bases map to TRBD2. Losses at the gene ends were 2 bases for V and 5 bases for J; bases not matched to a gene: 10. The germline V gene encodes CDR1 MGHDK and CDR2 SYGVNS. This CDR3 region has 17 residues. CDR3 amino acids: CASSEIGAGVGTGELFF. The CDR3 DNA is TGTGCCAGCAGTGAAATTGGAGCGGGAGTTGGTACCGGGGAGCTGTTTTTT.

The chain couples TRBV6-1 to TRBJ2-3, with D tentatively TRBD2 (5 bases). The CDR3 is 14 residues long. Germline V lookup: CDR1 MNHNS, CDR2 SASEGT. V was cut by 0 bases and J by 4 bases, with 8 bases left in between. In DNA, the CDR3 is TGTGCCAGCAGTGAAGCCTTTAGCGCAGATACGCAGTATTTT. It specifies CASSEAFSADTQYF.

V is TRBV12-3 or TRBV12-4 and J is TRBJ1-6, with D possibly TRBD1 on 6 matching bases. With 8 bases removed from V and 5 bases from J, the gap between germline ends came to 10 bases. The CDR3 extends over 13 amino acids. CDR3 in amino acids: CASSWDNNSPLHF. CDR3 nucleotides: TGTGCCAGCTCCTGGGACAATAATTCACCCCTCCACTTT.

This chain connects TRBV28 to TRBJ1-2; TRBD1 is a possible D gene (5 bases). The V gene lost 8 bases and the J gene lost 2 bases, with 9 bases spanning the gap. CDR3 size: 12 residues. Looked up from germline, CDR1 is MDHEN and CDR2 is SYDVKM. CDR3 nucleotide sequence: TGTGCCAGCGGCAGGGTGAACTATGGCTACACCTTC. This codes for CASGRVNYGYTF.

This chain links TRBV5-1 with TRBJ1-2; D is ambiguous. The V end was cut by 0 bases, the J end by 0 bases, with 9 bases between. The CDR3 runs 15 residues. The germline V gene encodes CDR1 SGHRS and CDR2 YFSETQ. Here the CDR3 DNA reads TGCGCCAGCAGCTTGGGAGAGGTACCTAACTATGGCTACACCTTC. Translating gives CASSLGEVPNYGYTF.

The chain uses TRBV28 and TRBJ2-7; D may be TRBD1 (6 bases). V lost 5 bases and J lost 4, with 18 bases in between. The CDR3 totals 15 residues. Germline-derived CDR1 and CDR2 are MDHEN and SYDVKM. This CDR3 reads CASSTMRGKTYEQYF. Written as DNA, the CDR3 is TGTGCCAGCAGTACTATGAGGGGGAAGACGTACGAGCAGTACTTC.

This clone was found a few times. CDR3: CASSQRGEPGLADQYNEQFF. Written as DNA, the CDR3 is TGTGCCAGCAGCCAAAGAGGGGAACCCGGACTAGCGGACCAGTACAATGAGCAGTTCTTC. The chain couples TRBV4-2 to TRBJ2-1; 10 bases are a match to TRBD2. There are 20 residues in the CDR3. Trimming took 2 bases from V and 4 from J; bases not matched to a gene: 17. Germline V CDR1 and CDR2: LGHNA, YNFKEQ.